Listed here are 15 T cell receptor beta chains from one sample, sequenced in a study of T cells in Graves' hyperthyroidism and ophthalmopathy. RNA transcripts served as the template for amplifying TCR beta CDR3 regions. The HTBI primer set was used in a first-round RT-PCR of the TCR CDR3. TCRdb reanalysed the multiplex PCR reads using MiXCR and keeps one entry per CDR3 protein. The table lists about 720,000 distinct CDR3 sequences, 16% of them singletons, with around 7.7% in the top ten. The sample was blood. The receptors were sampled from a young man with Graves' hyperthyroidism.

This clonotype has a count of ten or more. This chain uses TRBV6-2 or TRBV6-3 with TRBJ2-3, with TRBD2 identical over 12 bases. Germline loops: CDR1 MNHEY, CDR2 SVGEGT. V dropped 4 bases and J dropped 2; count of bases not matched to a gene: 13. This CDR3 is 19 amino acids long. This CDR3 is CASSFNPRTSGKLTDTQYF. The DNA of the CDR3 is TGTGCCAGCAGTTTCAACCCCAGGACTAGCGGGAAACTCACAGATACGCAGTATTTT.

This clonotype has at least ten counts. This rearrangement joins TRBV28 to TRBJ1-5, with D possibly TRBD1 on 5 matching bases. The CDR3 runs to 14 residues. CDR1 MDHEN and CDR2 SYDVKM come from the germline V gene. With 6 bases removed from V and 6 bases from J, the gap between germline ends came to 15 bases. CDR3 loop: CASRAMGGTQPQHF. As DNA, the CDR3 is TGTGCCAGCAGGGCGATGGGGGGGACTCAGCCCCAGCATTTT. Full variable domain (remainder filled in from reference TRBV28 and TRBJ1-5): DVKVTQSSRYLVKRTGEKVFLECVQDMDHENMFWYRQDPGLGLRLIYFSYDVKMKEKGDIPEGYSVSREKKERFSLILESASTNQTSMYLCASRAMGGTQPQHFGDGTRLSIL.

This clonotype was seen many times. This rearrangement joins TRBV27 to TRBJ2-7; 9 bases are shared with TRBD1. Trimming removed 5 bases from V and 9 bases from J; junction bases left unmatched: 17. The CDR3 runs to 16 residues. Germline values: CDR1 MNHEY, CDR2 SMNVEV (reference sequence). The CDR3 nucleotides read TGTGCCAGCAGTCCCCTCCCCGCCGGGACAGGGTCTATGCAGTACTTC. It is translated as CASSPLPAGTGSMQYF.

This clonotype occurred a few times. The V gene is TRBV6-1, the J gene TRBJ1-1; D unclear. The CDR3 loop spans 16 amino acids. The germline CDR1 and CDR2 sequences are MNHNS and SASEGT. V was trimmed by 5 bases and J by 5 bases, leaving 21 bases between them. CDR3 residues: CASSPDRASVYTEAFF. In nucleotides, the CDR3 is TGTGCCAGCAGTCCGGATAGGGCGTCGGTATATACTGAAGCTTTCTTT.

J is TRBJ1-6 and V is TRBV28; D is unclear. V was trimmed by 2 bases and J by 8 bases, leaving 4 bases between them. CDR1 is MDHEN, CDR2 SYDVKM, per germline. The CDR3 spans 12 residues. The CDR3 sequence is CASSLNYSPLHF. The DNA of the CDR3 is TGTGCCAGCAGTTTAAACTATTCACCCCTCCACTTT.

The chain employs TRBV9 and TRBJ1-1; D might be TRBD1 (5 bases). The CDR3 totals 16 residues. Between the trimmed V and J ends, which lost 0 bases and 2 bases, there was a span of 14 bases. In germline, CDR1 is SGDLS, CDR2 YYNGEE. The CDR3 is CASSVGWGRANTEAFF. CDR3 nucleotides: TGTGCCAGCAGCGTAGGGTGGGGCAGGGCCAACACTGAAGCTTTCTTT.

The chain combines TRBV20-1 with TRBJ2-7; 12 nucleotides match TRBD1. This CDR3 is built from 16 residues. The germline gives CDR1 DFQATT, CDR2 SNEGSKA (reference sequence). Trimming took 0 bases from V and 2 from J; bases not matched to a gene: 5. The CDR3 DNA sequence: TGCAGTGCTAGAGACCCGGGACAGGGGGCGACCTACGAGCAGTACTTC. Encoded protein: CSARDPGQGATYEQYF.

This clonotype was recorded at least ten times. The chain employs TRBV27 and TRBJ2-3; 8 bases align to TRBD2. The germline CDR1 and CDR2 sequences are MNHEY and SMNVEV (reference sequence). J was trimmed by 2 bases and V by 6 bases; bases with no gene match: 13. This CDR3 has 17 residues. CDR3 loop: CASRNRSRGGFTDTQYF. CDR3 DNA: TGTGCCAGCAGGAACAGGAGCCGGGGGGGGTTCACAGATACGCAGTATTTT.

This clonotype turned up a few times. J is TRBJ2-5 and V is TRBV5-5; TRBD2 matches at 10 bases. Germline V gene lookup returns CDR1 SGHKS and CDR2 YYEKEE (reference sequence). The V and J ends lost 1 base and 5 bases, in that order; junction bases with no gene match: 5. The CDR3 extends over 15 amino acids. CDR3 amino acids: CASSLLTSGAETQYF. CDR3 nucleotides: TGTGCCAGCAGCTTGTTAACTAGCGGGGCGGAGACCCAGTACTTC.

This clonotype occurred many times. V and J are TRBV7-2 and TRBJ2-7; TRBD2 aligns across 11 bases. V dropped 6 bases and J dropped 2; count of bases not matched to a gene: 3. CDR1 is SGHTA and CDR2 is FQGNSA in the germline V gene. CDR3 length: 14 amino acids. The CDR3 sequence is CASSRLAGPYEQYF. CDR3 bases: TGTGCCAGCAGTCGACTAGCGGGACCCTACGAGCAGTACTTC.

The rearrangement joins TRBV6-1 to TRBJ1-5, with TRBD1 identical over 8 bases. The ends lost 0 bases at V and 8 bases at J; junction bases unmatched: 12. The CDR3 length is 17 residues. The germline V gene has CDR1 MNHNS and CDR2 SASEGT. CDR3 sequence (DNA): TGTGCCAGCAGTGAAGCGCTTCGTTGGCAGGGGGCTGAGCCCCAGCATTTT. Its protein product is CASSEALRWQGAEPQHF.

Turning to this clonotype: This may come from a read error, since a much larger clone is one base off. The chain is built from TRBV20-1 and TRBJ2-7, with a possible D match to TRBD1 (5 bases). The last part of the DNA fits TRBJ2-1 better; the J call may be wrong. Germline loops: CDR1 DFQATT, CDR2 SNEGSKA (reference sequence). The CDR3 is 13 amino acids. The CDR3 spells CSAVTGRSYEQFF. As DNA, the CDR3 is TGCAGTGCTGTAACAGGTCGCTCCTACGAGCAGTTCTTC.

This clonotype came up many times. The chain couples TRBV28 to TRBJ2-7; 10 bases align to TRBD1. Losses at the gene ends were 3 bases for V and 5 bases for J; bases not matched to a gene: 1. The CDR3 is made up of 13 amino acids. Germline CDR1 is MDHEN and CDR2 is SYDVKM. The CDR3 nucleotides are TGTGCCAGCAGTTTGACAGGGGGCCACGAGCAGTACTTC. As protein: CASSLTGGHEQYF.

This clonotype occurred many times. The genes are TRBV28 and TRBJ2-7; D ambiguous. Germline values: CDR1 MDHEN, CDR2 SYDVKM. V was pared by 2 bases and J by 3 bases, with 11 bases between. The CDR3 has 14 residues. CDR3 amino acids: CASSLGNLFYEQYF. The CDR3 coding sequence is TGTGCCAGCAGTTTAGGAAACCTTTTCTACGAGCAGTACTTC.

The chain couples TRBV28 to TRBJ2-7; 11 bases fit TRBD1. Germline V lookup: CDR1 MDHEN, CDR2 SYDVKM. The CDR3 extends over 16 amino acids. V was pared by 4 bases and J by 3 bases, with 8 bases of the junction left unmatched. The CDR3 DNA is TGTGCCAGCAGTTCTTCCCTTGGGACAGGGGGCTACGAGCAGTACTTC. Translating gives CASSSSLGTGGYEQYF.